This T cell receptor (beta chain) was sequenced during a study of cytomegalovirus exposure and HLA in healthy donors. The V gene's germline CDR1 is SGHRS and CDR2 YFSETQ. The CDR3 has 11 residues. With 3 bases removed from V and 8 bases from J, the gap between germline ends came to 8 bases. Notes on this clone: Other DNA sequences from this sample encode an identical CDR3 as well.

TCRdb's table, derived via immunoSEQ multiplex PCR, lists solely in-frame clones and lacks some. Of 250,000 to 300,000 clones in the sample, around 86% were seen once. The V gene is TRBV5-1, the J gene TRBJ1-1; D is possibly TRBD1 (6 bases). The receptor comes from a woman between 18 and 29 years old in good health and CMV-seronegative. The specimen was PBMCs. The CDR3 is CASSWGQEAFF. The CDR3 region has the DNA TGCGCCAGCAGCTGGGGACAAGAAGCTTTCTTT.